This T cell receptor beta chain was observed in a study of T-cell reconstitution after alpha-beta-depleted transplantation in children. The V gene end was trimmed by 5 bases and the J gene end by 5 bases; junction bases not matched to a gene: 7. Germline lookup yields CDR1 SGHTA and CDR2 FQGNSA. The CDR3 extends over 16 amino acids. Unique molecular identifiers were incorporated during preparation of the TCRbeta library. TCRdb fed the PCR reads into MiXCR, producing one record per CDR3 protein. This table holds 440,000 or so distinct CDR3 sequences, approximately 11% found once. The rearrangement links TRBV7-2 to TRBJ2-5; TRBD2 agrees at 14 bases. Source: PBMCs from the stem cell graft donor, taken from the stem cell graft. The origin of this receptor is a human donor who donated a stem cell graft to a child with acute myeloid leukemia. CDR3 sequence reads: CASSLWTSGGYETQYF. CDR3 sequence (DNA): TGTGCCAGCAGCCTCTGGACTAGCGGGGGGTACGAGACCCAGTACTTC. Variable domain in full (rest from reference TRBV7-2 and TRBJ2-5): GAGVSQSPSNKVTEKGKDVELRCDPISGHTALYWYRQSLGQGLEFLIYFQGNSAPDKSGLPSDRFSAERTGGSVSTLTIQRTQQEDSAVYLCASSLWTSGGYETQYFGPGTRLLVL.